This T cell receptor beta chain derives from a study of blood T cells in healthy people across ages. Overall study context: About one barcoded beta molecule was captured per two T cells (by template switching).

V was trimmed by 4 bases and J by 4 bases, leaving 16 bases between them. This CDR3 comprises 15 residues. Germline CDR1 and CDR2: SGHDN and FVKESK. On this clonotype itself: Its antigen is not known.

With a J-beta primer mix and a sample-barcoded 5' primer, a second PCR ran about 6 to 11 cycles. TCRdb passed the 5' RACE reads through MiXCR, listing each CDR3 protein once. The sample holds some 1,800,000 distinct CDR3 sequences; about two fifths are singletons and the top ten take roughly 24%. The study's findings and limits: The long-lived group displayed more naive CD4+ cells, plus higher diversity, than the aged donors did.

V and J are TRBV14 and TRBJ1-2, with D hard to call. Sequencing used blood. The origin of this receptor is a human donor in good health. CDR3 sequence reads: CASSRPNSGVYGYTF. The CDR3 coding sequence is TGTGCCAGCAGCCGCCCGAATTCCGGGGTCTATGGCTACACCTTC.